The rows below give T cell receptor beta chains drawn from one sample of a study of cytomegalovirus exposure and HLA in healthy donors. Profiled with immunoSEQ multiplex PCR; TCRdb holds only in-frame clones, not every one. The top ten clones hold 0.85% to 1.2% of a sample with around 60,000 clones, about 88% of them seen once. The sample comprised PBMCs. Receptor source: a man younger than 35 in good health and CMV-seronegative. Both conserved end residues are part of each CDR3. Fields, in order: D gene, clone size, J gene, V gene, CDR3 protein, CDR3 DNA. D genes are given only for firm matches. Where a row states a size, it is once, few, many or the class of an expanded clone; other rows omit it.

TRBD2 . TRBJ2-1 TRBV27 CASSAWGRDYNEQFF TGTGCCAGCAGTGCCTGGGGGAGGGACTACAATGAGCAGTTCTTC
TRBD1 few TRBJ2-7 TRBV5-4 CASSPGTGTYEQYF TGTGCCAGCAGCCCCGGGACAGGGACCTACGAGCAGTACTTC
TRBD1 . TRBJ2-7 TRBV19 CASSALPGQGSHEQYF TGTGCCAGTAGTGCCCTGCCGGGACAGGGGTCCCACGAGCAGTACTTC
. . TRBJ1-2 TRBV7-3 CASSFGTVYGYTF TGTGCCAGCAGCTTCGGAACAGTGTATGGCTACACCTTC
TRBD1 . TRBJ1-2 TRBV7-8 CASSFGTGNGYTF TGTGCCAGCAGCTTCGGGACAGGGAATGGCTACACCTTC
. . TRBJ2-2 TRBV19 CASSEDLTNTGELFF TGTGCCAGTAGTGAGGACTTGACGAACACCGGGGAGCTGTTTTTT
. . TRBJ2-7 TRBV28 CASSLTSYEQYF TGTGCCAGCAGTTTGACATCCTACGAGCAGTACTTC
. . TRBJ2-7 TRBV6-6 CASSRDDIDSYEQYF TGTGCCAGCAGTCGCGACGACATCGACTCCTACGAGCAGTACTTC
. once TRBJ2-5 TRBV11-3 CASSLLSGPRRETQYF TGTGCCAGCAGCTTATTGTCAGGGCCACGCAGAGAGACCCAGTACTTC
. . TRBJ2-7 TRBV9 CASSVGSDRYYEQYF TGTGCCAGCAGCGTAGGAAGTGACAGATACTACGAGCAGTACTTC
TRBD1 . TRBJ1-5 TRBV6-1 CASTGQTSNQPQHF TGTGCCAGCACGGGACAGACTAGCAATCAGCCCCAGCATTTT
. . TRBJ2-5 TRBV7-2 CASSAGIWETQYF TGTGCCAGCAGCGCAGGGATTTGGGAGACCCAGTACTTC
TRBD1 . TRBJ1-5 TRBV6-6 CASIRTGALSNQPQHF TGTGCCAGCATCCGGACAGGGGCGCTTAGCAATCAGCCCCAGCATTTT
. . TRBJ2-7 TRBV9 CASSVVIVRITYEQYF TGTGCCAGCAGCGTAGTCATCGTGAGAATAACCTACGAGCAGTACTTC
. . TRBJ2-7 TRBV13 CASSLGQGGAYEQYF TGTGCCAGCAGCCTAGGACAGGGAGGGGCCTACGAGCAGTACTTC
. once TRBJ1-1 TRBV29-1 CSVATEPNTEAFF TGCAGCGTTGCGACAGAGCCGAACACTGAAGCTTTCTTT
. . TRBJ1-2 TRBV20-1 CSAPVNYGYTF TGCAGTGCTCCCGTGAACTATGGCTACACCTTC
. . TRBJ2-1 TRBV2 CASSEMRPEQFF TGTGCCAGCAGTGAAATGCGGCCCGAGCAGTTCTTC
. . TRBJ2-5 TRBV29-1 CSGEGQSRETQYF TGCAGCGGGGAGGGACAATCTCGGGAGACCCAGTACTTC
TRBD2 . TRBJ2-1 TRBV19 CASRTSGSTTEQFF TGTGCCAGTAGGACTAGCGGGTCAACGACTGAGCAGTTCTTC
. . TRBJ2-5 TRBV5-1 CASSLGGTAGFESQYF TGCGCCAGCAGCTTGGGGGGTACTGCGGGATTCGAGTCCCAGTACTTC
. . TRBJ2-7 TRBV7-2 CASSVPGYEQYF TGTGCCAGCAGCGTCCCCGGCTACGAGCAGTACTTC
. . TRBJ2-7 TRBV27 CASRPQRSSGEQYF TGTGCCAGCAGGCCTCAGCGGTCGTCAGGCGAGCAGTACTTC
TRBD2 . TRBJ2-2 TRBV5-1 CASSPGGTNTGELFF TGCGCCAGCAGCCCCGGGGGGACGAACACCGGGGAGCTGTTTTTT
. few TRBJ2-1 TRBV5-8 CASSYDGSSYNEQFF TGTGCCAGCAGCTACGACGGGAGCTCCTACAATGAGCAGTTCTTC
TRBD2 . TRBJ2-3 TRBV7-8 CASSSAGRGEADTQYF TGTGCCAGCAGCTCAGCTGGGAGGGGTGAAGCAGATACGCAGTATTTT
TRBD2 once TRBJ2-1 TRBV28 CASGSPVASGRDNEQFF TGTGCCAGTGGGTCCCCCGTCGCTAGCGGGAGGGATAATGAGCAGTTCTTC
. . TRBJ2-2 TRBV6-5 CASSYGPGTGELFF TGTGCCAGCAGTTACGGGCCAGGGACCGGGGAGCTGTTTTTT
. few TRBJ2-6 TRBV19 CASSPVPGANVLTF TGTGCCAGTAGTCCAGTTCCTGGGGCCAACGTCCTGACTTTC
. few TRBJ2-7 TRBV7-2 CASSFNGDTYEQYF TGTGCCAGCAGCTTCAACGGGGATACCTACGAGCAGTACTTC
. . TRBJ1-1 TRBV14 CASSPRQTNTEAFF TGTGCCAGCAGCCCACGACAAACGAACACTGAAGCTTTCTTT
TRBD2 . TRBJ2-1 TRBV29-1 CSVVLPYRLAGGLGNEQFF TGCAGCGTTGTCCTTCCCTATCGTTTGGCGGGAGGGCTCGGGAATGAGCAGTTCTTC
TRBD1 once TRBJ1-1 TRBV7-9 CASSLGDRSMNTEAFF TGTGCCAGCAGCTTAGGGGACAGGAGCATGAACACTGAAGCTTTCTTT
TRBD1 . TRBJ1-1 TRBV10-3 CAISESPRGLNTEAFF TGTGCCATCAGTGAGTCACCAAGGGGGCTGAACACTGAAGCTTTCTTT
. . TRBJ2-1 TRBV6-5 CASSYDSNEQFF TGTGCCAGCAGTTACGATAGCAATGAGCAGTTCTTC
TRBD1 . TRBJ2-1 TRBV18 CASSPQQGNEQFF TGTGCCAGCTCACCCCAACAGGGGAATGAGCAGTTCTTC
. . TRBJ1-2 TRBV28 CASSYGGAGSHGYTF TGTGCCAGCAGTTATGGGGGGGCAGGGAGCCATGGCTACACCTTC
TRBD1 . TRBJ2-7 TRBV5-6 CASSLVGQAENEQYF TGTGCCAGCAGCTTGGTCGGACAGGCCGAAAACGAGCAGTACTTC
TRBD2 . TRBJ2-6 TRBV5-1 CASSARGDGREGRHSGANVLTF TGCGCCAGCAGCGCCCGAGGGGACGGGCGGGAGGGCCGCCATTCTGGGGCCAACGTCCTGACTTTC
TRBD2 . TRBJ2-7 TRBV27 CASSRLAGLYEQYF TGTGCCAGCAGCAGACTAGCGGGGTTGTACGAGCAGTACTTC
. . TRBJ2-6 TRBV28 CASIGGFSWVQVTGANVLTF TGTGCCAGCATAGGAGGATTCTCGTGGGTTCAGGTTACTGGGGCCAACGTCCTGACTTTC
. . TRBJ2-3 TRBV19 CASSIVRDSGTDTQYF TGTGCCAGTAGTATAGTCCGGGACTCAGGCACAGATACGCAGTATTTT
TRBD2 . TRBJ2-2 TRBV9 CASRGLANTGELFF TGTGCCAGCCGGGGACTAGCGAACACCGGGGAGCTGTTTTTT
. . TRBJ1-1 TRBV7-3 CASSPGANTEAFF TGTGCCAGCAGCCCTGGGGCGAACACTGAAGCTTTCTTT
. . TRBJ2-5 TRBV30 CAWSLGHQEQETQYF TGTGCCTGGAGCCTGGGACACCAAGAACAAGAGACCCAGTACTTC
. . TRBJ2-7 TRBV28 CASSSTTENYEQYF TGTGCCAGCAGTTCAACGACGGAGAACTACGAGCAGTACTTC
. . TRBJ1-5 TRBV30 CAWSVGKGQPQHF TGTGCCTGGAGTGTAGGGAAGGGGCAGCCCCAGCATTTT
. . TRBJ1-4 TRBV30 CAWSVQAGSEKLFF TGTGCCTGGAGTGTACAGGCTGGTTCGGAAAAACTGTTTTTT
TRBD2 . TRBJ2-2 TRBV7-2 CASSLNPWTSGNTGELFF TGTGCCAGCAGCTTAAACCCATGGACTAGCGGGAACACCGGGGAGCTGTTTTTT
. . TRBJ2-1 TRBV28 CASGLYNEQFF TGTGCCAGCGGACTATACAATGAGCAGTTCTTC
. . TRBJ2-2 TRBV18 CASSLAGLKRIGELFF TGTGCCAGCTCACTGGCCGGGTTGAAACGCATCGGGGAGCTGTTTTTT
TRBD2 . TRBJ2-1 TRBV5-4 CASSWGTSGSSYNEQFF TGTGCCAGCAGCTGGGGTACTAGCGGGAGCTCCTACAATGAGCAGTTCTTC
TRBD1 . TRBJ2-7 TRBV6-1 CASSAGQGMSSYEQYF TGTGCCAGCAGTGCTGGACAGGGAATGAGCTCCTACGAGCAGTACTTC
TRBD1 . TRBJ1-2 TRBV2 CASDRGASGYTF TGTGCCAGTGACAGGGGGGCTTCAGGCTACACCTTC
TRBD1 . TRBJ2-3 TRBV7-2 CASSRQGSVGDTQYF TGTGCCAGCAGTCGACAGGGGTCGGTAGGAGATACGCAGTATTTT